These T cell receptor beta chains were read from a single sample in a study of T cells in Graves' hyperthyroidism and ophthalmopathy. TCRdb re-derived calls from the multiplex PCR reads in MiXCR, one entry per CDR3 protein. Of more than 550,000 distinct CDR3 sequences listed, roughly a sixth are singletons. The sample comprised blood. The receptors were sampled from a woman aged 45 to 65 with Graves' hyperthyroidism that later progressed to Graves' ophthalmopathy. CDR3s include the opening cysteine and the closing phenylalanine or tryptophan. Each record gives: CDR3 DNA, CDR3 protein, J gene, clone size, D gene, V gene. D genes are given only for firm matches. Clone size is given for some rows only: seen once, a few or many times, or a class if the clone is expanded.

TGTGCCAGCAGCGTAGAATGGGGGTCGGGTTCTGAAGCTTTCTTT	CASSVEWGSGSEAFF	TRBJ1-1	NA	NA	TRBV9
TGTGCCACCTCGGCTGGTGAAAAACTGTTTTTT	CATSAGEKLFF	TRBJ1-4	NA	NA	TRBV12-3/TRBV12-4
TGTGCCAGCAGTTTAGGGGTCGGTACCAATCAGCCCCAGCATTTT	CASSLGVGTNQPQHF	TRBJ1-5	once	NA	TRBV28
TGCAGTGCGGAACTAGCGGGGCGGGAAGATACGCAGTATTTT	CSAELAGREDTQYF	TRBJ2-3	many	TRBD2	TRBV20-1
TGTGCCAGCAGCTGGGGCCCCAGGAACTACGAGCAGTACTTC	CASSWGPRNYEQYF	TRBJ2-7	few	NA	TRBV5-4
TGTGCCAGCAGCGTAGCCAGGGGGCCCTACAATGAGCAGTTCTTC	CASSVARGPYNEQFF	TRBJ2-1	NA	TRBD1	TRBV9
TGCGCCAGCAGTGAGACTAGCGGGGGCCCGGATACGCAGTATTTT	CASSETSGGPDTQYF	TRBJ2-3	few	TRBD2	TRBV10-1
TGTGCCAGCAGCTTAAGGGTCCGTCCCCCCGATACGCAGTATTTT	CASSLRVRPPDTQYF	TRBJ2-3	NA	NA	TRBV5-5
TGTGCCTGGAGTTCTAGTCGGGATACGCAGTATTTT	CAWSSSRDTQYF	TRBJ2-3	NA	NA	TRBV30
TGTGCCACCAGTGGTGGACAGGCATCCTACGAGCAGTACTTC	CATSGGQASYEQYF	TRBJ2-7	NA	TRBD1	TRBV24-1
TGCAGTGCTAGAGGCGGGGGGGCACAAGATACGCAGTATTTT	CSARGGGAQDTQYF	TRBJ2-3	many	TRBD2	TRBV20-1
TGTGCCAGCAGCGCTGGGTGGACAGTGAACACTGAAGCTTTCTTT	CASSAGWTVNTEAFF	TRBJ1-1	few	NA	TRBV5-4
TGTGCCAGCAGTGAAACGGACAGGGCTAGTGAAAAACTGTTTTTT	CASSETDRASEKLFF	TRBJ1-4	many	TRBD1	TRBV2
TGCAGTGCTAGAGGAGGGGAGGACAGCTATGGCTACACCTTC	CSARGGEDSYGYTF	TRBJ1-2	many	NA	TRBV20-1
TGCAGTGCGCGAGATGACAGGGTATCGAACACCGGGGAGCTGTTTTTT	CSARDDRVSNTGELFF	TRBJ2-2	few	TRBD1	TRBV20-1
TGTGCCAGCAGATGGACAGGCCCTAATGAAAAACTGTTTTTT	CASRWTGPNEKLFF	TRBJ1-4	few	TRBD1	TRBV2
TGTGCCAGCAGCCCCCGGCTAACACTACAGGGCTTCGAGCAGTACTTC	CASSPRLTLQGFEQYF	TRBJ2-7	many	NA	TRBV3-1
TGTGCCAGCTCCCTAGCGGGGGGTACAGGTACGCAGTATTTT	CASSLAGGTGTQYF	TRBJ2-3	few	TRBD2	TRBV18
TGTGCCACCCTAGGGTGGAACACTGAAGCTTTCTTT	CATLGWNTEAFF	TRBJ1-1	NA	NA	TRBV19
TGTGCCAGCAGCTTGACGTGGGGTATGATTGAAGCTTTCTTT	CASSLTWGMIEAFF	TRBJ1-1	few	NA	TRBV5-6
TGTGCCAGCACCAGGACAGAGAACACTGAAGCTTTCTTT	CASTRTENTEAFF	TRBJ1-1	many	NA	TRBV12-3/TRBV12-4
TGTGCCAGCAGTTTAGAAACAGGCTCGGGTGGCTACACCTTC	CASSLETGSGGYTF	TRBJ1-2	NA	NA	TRBV12-3/TRBV12-4
TGCGCCAGCAGCACCGGGACAGGGGTCGGCTACACCTTC	CASSTGTGVGYTF	TRBJ1-2	few	TRBD1	TRBV5-1
TGTGCCAGCTCACCCGCGGGGGCCCACGAGTTCTTC	CASSPAGAHEFF	TRBJ2-1	NA	NA	TRBV18
TGTGCCAGCAGCTTAGTATCGGGGCAGGGCCAACGGGCTTTCTTT	CASSLVSGQGQRAFF	TRBJ1-1	NA	NA	TRBV7-9
TGCAGTGCTGGGCTACGGAATCAGCCCCAGCATTTT	CSAGLRNQPQHF	TRBJ1-5	few	NA	TRBV20-1
TGCGCCAGCAGTGAGTCCCTAGACAGGGGGCTGGACATGTCCTACAATGAGCAGTTCTTC	CASSESLDRGLDMSYNEQFF	TRBJ2-1	NA	TRBD1	TRBV10-2
TGTGCCAGCAGGACGACAGGGGGCGATCAGCCCCAGCATTTT	CASRTTGGDQPQHF	TRBJ1-5	few	TRBD1	TRBV6-2/TRBV6-3
TGTGCCAGCAGTTGGGTAGGGCCAGATACGCAGTATTTT	CASSWVGPDTQYF	TRBJ2-3	few	NA	TRBV27
TGTGCCATCAACGGGCCCCCGGGAGACTCCTACAATGAGCAGTTCTTC	CAINGPPGDSYNEQFF	TRBJ2-1	few	NA	TRBV10-3
NA	CASSSVAVGSNTEAFF	TRBJ1-1	many	NA	TRBV6-2/TRBV6-3
TGCAGTGCTACCCCTTCCGGGGGATCGACCTTAGGTGGCTACACCTTC	CSATPSGGSTLGGYTF	TRBJ1-2	many	NA	TRBV20-1
TGCGCCAGCAGCTTGTCCACAGGGAATCCCGGGACCCAGTACTTC	CASSLSTGNPGTQYF	TRBJ2-5	NA	NA	TRBV5-1
TGTGCCAGCAGCTTGGATGTTCGACCGAACACTGAAGCTTTCTTT	CASSLDVRPNTEAFF	TRBJ1-1	NA	NA	TRBV5-6
TGCGCCAGCCGTGGGGGGAATGAAAAACTGTTTTTT	CASRGGNEKLFF	TRBJ1-4	few	NA	TRBV5-1
TGTGCCAGCAGTTTCCGAGGGCAGGGGGACTATGGCTACACCTTC	CASSFRGQGDYGYTF	TRBJ1-2	NA	TRBD1	TRBV6-1
TGTGCCAGTAGTATATCTCCAATTGGCTATGGCTACACCTTC	CASSISPIGYGYTF	TRBJ1-2	NA	NA	TRBV19
TGTGCCAGCAGCTTGATACCGGATAATTCACCCCTCCACTTT	CASSLIPDNSPLHF	TRBJ1-6	NA	NA	TRBV5-6
TGCGCCAGCAGCCCGTCGACAGGGGTATACAATCAGCCCCAGCATTTT	CASSPSTGVYNQPQHF	TRBJ1-5	few	TRBD1	TRBV4-1
TGTGCCTGGTGTACAGGGGGAGGTAATTCACCCCTCCACTTT	CAWCTGGGNSPLHF	TRBJ1-6	many	TRBD1	TRBV30
TGTGCCAGCAGCCGGTACAGGGGAGGGAACACCGGGGAGCTGTTTTTT	CASSRYRGGNTGELFF	TRBJ2-2	few	NA	TRBV9
TGTGCCAGCAGCCCCTCTGGTGGGGGCGACTACAATGAGCAGTTCTTC	CASSPSGGGDYNEQFF	TRBJ2-1	many	NA	TRBV3-1
TGTGCCAGCAGCCAGGTCGGGACAGGGTACTTAGATACGCAGTATTTT	CASSQVGTGYLDTQYF	TRBJ2-3	NA	TRBD1	TRBV3-1
TGTGCCAGCAGCGTAGGAGGGGGCGGAAAGTATGGCTACACCTTC	CASSVGGGGKYGYTF	TRBJ1-2	many	TRBD1	TRBV9
TGTGCCACCAGTGATGCGGGACAAGCGAACACCGGGGAGCTGTTTTTT	CATSDAGQANTGELFF	TRBJ2-2	many	NA	TRBV24-1
TGTGCCAGCAGCTTACAAACGCAGGGCTACAATGAGCAGTTCTTC	CASSLQTQGYNEQFF	TRBJ2-1	many	NA	TRBV11-3
TGCAGTGCCTCCCCCCGGGAGCAGTATTTT	CSASPREQYF	TRBJ2-3	NA	NA	TRBV20-1
TGCGCCAGCAGCTTGAAGGATTTGGGTGAGCAGTTCTTC	CASSLKDLGEQFF	TRBJ2-1	few	NA	TRBV5-1
TGTGCCAGCAGTTACCCGAGAACAGGGGGCGAAGGTGAAGCTTTCTTT	CASSYPRTGGEGEAFF	TRBJ1-1	NA	TRBD1	TRBV6-6
TGTGCCAGCAGTGCAAGAGCAGGGGGTGGCGATCAGCCCCAGCATTTT	CASSARAGGGDQPQHF	TRBJ1-5	NA	TRBD1	TRBV6-1
TGTGCCAGCAGTTACCTAGCGGGGGGCCAAGAGACCCAGTACTTC	CASSYLAGGQETQYF	TRBJ2-5	many	TRBD2	TRBV6-1
TGTGCCAGCAGCCAAGCTACTTACTCGGACGATGAGCAGTTCTTC	CASSQATYSDDEQFF	TRBJ2-1	many	NA	TRBV3-1
TGTGCCAGCAGTTACATCGAGGGGGATACGCAGTATTTT	CASSYIEGDTQYF	TRBJ2-3	few	NA	TRBV6-6
TGTGCCAGCAGCGTAGTGACAGGGTCTGGCTACACCTTC	CASSVVTGSGYTF	TRBJ1-2	once	TRBD1	TRBV9
TGTGCCAGCAGCGATCTAGCGGAGAACACAGATACGCAGTATTTT	CASSDLAENTDTQYF	TRBJ2-3	many	TRBD2	TRBV7-6
TGCAGCGTTGCTGGCAGCTGGGGCACTGAAGCTTTCTTT	CSVAGSWGTEAFF	TRBJ1-1	many	NA	TRBV29-1